This T cell receptor (beta chain) comes out of a study of cytomegalovirus exposure and HLA in healthy donors (dated by TCRdb to between 2016 and 2019). Background on the whole study: In an earlier analysis of 450 to 750 of the donors, 250 to 300 Gb of sequence data and 117 million unique TCR beta sequences from 150 million to 200 million T cells were reported. The study aimed to test whether signatures of past pathogen exposure could be identified by cataloging public T cell receptors. A later analysis re-analyzed previously published TCR beta repertoires from several hundred donors and added high-resolution HLA genotyping to study TCR occurrence patterns. The T cell repertoires of under 750 subjects were profiled by immunosequencing and related to cytomegalovirus serostatus. Of the roughly 400 genotyped donors, approximately 80% were placed in the genetic ancestry cluster associated with self-reported Caucasian donors. All discovery cohort repertoires had been generated using a single sequencing platform. The number of typed donors differed by locus: roughly 629-640 for A, B, C, DRB1 and DQB1; approximately 530 for DQA1; fewer than 610 for DPA1; and about 450 for DPB1. In a later genetic analysis, genome-wide SNP genotypes for about three fifths of the 666 donors were used, and that subset was treated as a discovery cohort. Donor age, sex, ethnicity and CMV serostatus were compiled alongside the repertoire data. High-throughput TCR immunosequencing, statistical association of individual TCRs with disease status, and machine learning were combined to predict cytomegalovirus infection status. The later analysis used no new phenotypic data to find candidate immune exposures, relying instead on TCR beta sequences and their occurrence across donors. An early release that covered about 600 HLA-typed donors contained about 290 gigabases of sequencing data and 85 million to 100 million unique TCR sequences. An earlier analysis of approximately 640 of the donors applied high-throughput TCR beta sequencing to assess whether each TCR beta V gene segment acted as functional or pseudogenic. Among some 400 genotyped donors of the cohort, an average of roughly 230,000 unique TCR beta nucleotide sequences was sequenced per donor, of which about 19% were non-productive. A few DR-DQ haplotypes were treated as single units for association and clustering because of strong linkage in the cohort. HLA typing covered class I and class II loci at four-digit resolution. Besides the first cohort of more than 650 subjects, a separate validation cohort made up of roughly 120 different subjects was used.

The trim is 7 bases for V and 0 bases for J, with a gap of 7 bases between the germline ends. The CDR3 spans 12 residues, from the cysteine through the phenylalanine. Only CDR3 DNA remains: 36 bases, in frame from the first base. From the germline V gene, CDR1 is MNHEY and CDR2 is SVGAGI. The cohort comprised 710 or so healthy bone marrow donors. At the time of sampling, all cohort members were nominally healthy, though unrecorded immune exposures were likely present. The donor was CMV seronegative and was included in the group of about 350 seronegative cohort members. A peripheral blood sample was collected from each donor, and TCR beta sequencing was performed on peripheral blood mononuclear cells. The Qiagen DNeasy Blood Extraction Kit was used to extract genomic DNA from the blood cell samples. The library came from the immunoSEQ multiplex PCR assay. The multiplex PCR relied on a mix of 60 forward primers for TCR Vbeta segments and 13 reverse primers for TCR Jbeta segments. Amplification of the CDR3 region of rearranged TCR beta genes was performed with a multiplex PCR assay on genomic DNA. The amplified TCR beta libraries were sequenced on the Illumina HiSeq System as 87-base-pair reads. Regarding the original processing steps: In a later analysis, 70 million to 95 million unique TCR beta chains were counted across the roughly 670 repertoires, and approximately 11 million of these chains were shared by at least two donors. To remove PCR and sequencing errors, raw reads were error-corrected and collapsed into unique sequences using a nearest-neighbor algorithm that merged closely related sequences. CDR3 sequences were aligned to IMGT reference sequences to assign V, D and J gene segments. For a sequence to be retained, at least a six-nucleotide match to both a V gene segment and a J gene segment was required. Rearrangements were classified as productive when the CDR3 lacked stop codons and remained in frame with V and J, and all other rearrangements were classified as non-productive. Following IMGT convention, CDR3 was defined as the stretch from the second conserved V-encoded cysteine up to the conserved J-encoded phenylalanine. In an earlier analysis of some 550 of the donors, sequences lacking an unambiguous match to a single V gene segment were excluded. In an earlier analysis of some 590 of the donors, a V segment was called functional when productive rearrangements were above 56.7%, and segregating when the standard deviation between donors exceeded 5%. A statistical classification framework was developed to diagnose cytomegalovirus status using the catalog of TCR beta chain sequences. In a later analysis, V and J genes were assigned by comparing TCR nucleotide sequences against IMGT/GENE-DB human TR gene sequences. The TCRdist pipeline was used in a later analysis to assign CDR3 sequences and most-parsimonious VDJ recombination scenarios. A later analysis defined each TCR beta chain by its CDR3 amino acid sequence plus V-gene family, and excluded reads lacking a unique V-gene family. As a way to deal with suspected cross-contamination and a sequencing artifact, a later analysis dropped 450 to 700 nucleotide sequences that were highly shared and had low generation probability. For each public chain, a later analysis derived a clonal expansion index from normalized ranks of inferred template counts within each repertoire. Generation probabilities in a later analysis came from a VDJ recombination model fitted to out-of-frame rearrangements, and those results were checked against IGoR. In a later analysis, hypergeometric tests were used to score TCR-TCR, TCR-HLA and TCR-CMV co-occurrence, with a repertoire-size bias correction applied to TCR pairs. To estimate false discovery rates, a later analysis permuted the HLA or CMV assignments 20 times. In a later analysis, co-occurring TCRs were grouped with DBSCAN, and TCRdist sequence similarity was added when clustering was performed within HLA-allele-positive subsets. For co-occurrence clustering, repertoires with fewer than 30,000 or more than 120,000 public chains were excluded, along with roughly 5 repertoires with anomalous nucleotide sharing. The clones in this table, taken by TCRdb from immuneACCESS, are in-frame only. Not every clone is retained; where verified, under half of the shortfall comes from an unresolved V gene, and the cause of the rest is unknown. V and J calls and clone size are given by that table; D and trimming were obtained from the DNA. Here the sample has about 140,000 clones; roughly two thirds occur a single time. 1% to 1.5% of the sample goes to the ten largest clones.

What the work shows at the level of the full study, not this receptor alone: A later genetic analysis reported fewer N-insertions in productive TCRs among donors in an Asian-associated ancestry cluster than the roughly 700-donor mean. A further reported finding was that TCR beta sequences accurately predicted the HLA-A and HLA-B alleles for most subjects in the first cohort. Presence/absence analyses assumed roughly uniform sequencing depth across donors, an assumption that may not hold. Most TCR sequences were observed very rarely across donors, whereas some public TCRs were present in many individuals. CMV serostatus was the only immune exposure information available for the cohort. A later analysis reported that several top co-occurrence clusters appeared linked to parvovirus B19, influenza, CMV and Epstein-Barr virus. Because counts were too low, 15 to 20 rarely observed V segments, including chromosome 9 orphons, were excluded from the earlier analysis of some 590 of the donors. Only TCR beta chains were sequenced in this cohort, and the absence of alpha or paired-chain data limited detectable features. When HLA alleles, especially DR and DQ, strongly co-occurred, attributing TCR associations to individual alleles was difficult. In a later analysis, the rate of TCR association differed among HLA loci, with DRB1 alleles having the most associated TCRs and HLA-C alleles having the fewest. A later analysis found that HLA-associated TCR beta chains were more clonally expanded and had lower generation probabilities than equally common non-associated chains. It was suggested by the authors that the approach could potentially be generalized to other disease states and immunological phenotypes. In vitro tests confirmed that a few of the cytomegalovirus-associated TCR beta chains recognize cytomegalovirus antigens. In both the original and validation cohorts, the classifier was reported to diagnose cytomegalovirus status with high specificity and sensitivity. In a later analysis, most CMV-associated TCR beta chains were found to appear HLA-restricted, with HLA associations seemingly driven largely by CMV exposure. Linkage disequilibrium might explain the correlated functional status among segregating V segments, but an unknown experimental factor could not be excluded. The sequencing pipeline was judged likely to have produced a cluster of highly shared sequence variants as a technical artifact. In an earlier analysis of more than 450 of the donors, most TCR beta V segments were observed in productive rearrangements about 87% or about 30% of the time, broadly matching IMGT annotations. V-gene and J-gene trimming of TCR beta chains was associated with a missense DCLRE1C variant in a later genetic analysis, and the association was replicated in an independent cohort. In a later analysis, some 17,000 TCR beta sequences were associated with specific HLA alleles at a false discovery rate of 0.05. Because HLA typing was missing for some donors at each locus, association tests included only the typed subset. Some IMGT-functional V segments, including TRBV6-2 and TRBV6-3, could not be told apart with the 87-base-pair reads, so those segments were excluded. A total of 150 to 200 TCR beta chains were listed by the study as associated with cytomegalovirus.

This clone was detected only a few times. The antigen it binds to is not known. Qualities for individual bases were not recorded, and no much larger clone is one base off. The receptor chain draws on TRBV6-5 and TRBJ2-7; the D gene is unclear. Sequenced: PBMCs. The receptor's source is a middle-aged woman in good health and CMV-seronegative. The CDR3 here reads CASTGSSYEQYF. The DNA is TGTGCCAGCACAGGCAGCTCCTACGAGCAGTACTTC.